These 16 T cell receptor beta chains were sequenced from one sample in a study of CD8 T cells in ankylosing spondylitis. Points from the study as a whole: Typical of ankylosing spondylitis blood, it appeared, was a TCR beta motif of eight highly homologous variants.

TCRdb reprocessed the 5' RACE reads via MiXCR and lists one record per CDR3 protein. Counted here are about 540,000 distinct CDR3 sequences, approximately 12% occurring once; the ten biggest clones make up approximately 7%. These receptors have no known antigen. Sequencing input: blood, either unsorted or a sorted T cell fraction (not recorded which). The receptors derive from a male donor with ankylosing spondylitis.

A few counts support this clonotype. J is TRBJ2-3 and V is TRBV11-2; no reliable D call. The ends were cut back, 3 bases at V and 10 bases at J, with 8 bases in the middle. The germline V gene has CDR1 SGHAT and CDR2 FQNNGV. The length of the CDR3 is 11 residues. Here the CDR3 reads CASSFDNAQYF. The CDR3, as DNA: TGTGCCAGCAGCTTTGATAACGCGCAGTATTTT.

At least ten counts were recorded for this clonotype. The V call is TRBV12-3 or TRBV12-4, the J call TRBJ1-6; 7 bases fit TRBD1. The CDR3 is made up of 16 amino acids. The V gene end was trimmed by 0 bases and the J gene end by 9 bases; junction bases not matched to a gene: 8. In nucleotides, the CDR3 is TGTGCCAGCAGTTTAGCGACAGGGCACTCGGGTTCACCCCTCCACTTT. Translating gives CASSLATGHSGSPLHF.

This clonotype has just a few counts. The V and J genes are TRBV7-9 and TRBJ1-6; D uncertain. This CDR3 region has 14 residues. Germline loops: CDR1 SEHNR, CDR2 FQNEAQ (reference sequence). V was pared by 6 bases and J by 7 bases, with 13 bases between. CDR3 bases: TGTGCCAGCAGGAACGCGGGAGGAAATTCACCCCTCCACTTT. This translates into CASRNAGGNSPLHF.

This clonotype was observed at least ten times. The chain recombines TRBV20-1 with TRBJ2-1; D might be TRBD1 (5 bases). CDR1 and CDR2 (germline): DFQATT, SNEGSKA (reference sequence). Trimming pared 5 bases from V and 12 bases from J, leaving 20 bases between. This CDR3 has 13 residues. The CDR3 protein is CSASYGRQFRQFF. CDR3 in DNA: TGCAGTGCTTCATACGGTCGACAGTTCAGGCAGTTCTTC.

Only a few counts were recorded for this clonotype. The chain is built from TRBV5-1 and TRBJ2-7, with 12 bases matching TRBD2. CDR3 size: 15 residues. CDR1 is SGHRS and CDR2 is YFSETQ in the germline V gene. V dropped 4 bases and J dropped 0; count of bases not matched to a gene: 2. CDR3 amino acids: CASSPTSGSSYEQYV. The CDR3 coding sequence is TGCGCCAGCAGCCCGACTAGCGGGAGCTCCTACGAGCAGTACGTC.

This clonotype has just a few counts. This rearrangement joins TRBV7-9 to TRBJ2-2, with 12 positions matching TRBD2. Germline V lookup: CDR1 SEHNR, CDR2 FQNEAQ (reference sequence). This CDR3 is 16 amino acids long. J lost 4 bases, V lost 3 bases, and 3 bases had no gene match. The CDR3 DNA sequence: TGTGCCAGCAGCTTCTCGACTAGCGGGGGCACCGGGGAGCTGTTTTTT. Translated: CASSFSTSGGTGELFF.

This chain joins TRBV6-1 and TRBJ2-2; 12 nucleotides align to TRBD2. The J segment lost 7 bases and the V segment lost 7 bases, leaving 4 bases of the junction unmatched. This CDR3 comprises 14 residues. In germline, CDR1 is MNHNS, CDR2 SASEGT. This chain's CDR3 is CASTSGRAFGELFF. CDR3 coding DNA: TGTGCCAGCACTAGCGGGAGGGCCTTCGGGGAGCTGTTTTTT.

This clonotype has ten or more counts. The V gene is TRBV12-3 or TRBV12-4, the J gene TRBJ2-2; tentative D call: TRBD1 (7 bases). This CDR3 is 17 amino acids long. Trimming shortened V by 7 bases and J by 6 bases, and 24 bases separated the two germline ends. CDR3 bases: TGTGCCAGCACTCCAGGGGGGTGGCAGGCTGGAGCCGGGGAGCTGTTTTTT. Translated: CASTPGGWQAGAGELFF.

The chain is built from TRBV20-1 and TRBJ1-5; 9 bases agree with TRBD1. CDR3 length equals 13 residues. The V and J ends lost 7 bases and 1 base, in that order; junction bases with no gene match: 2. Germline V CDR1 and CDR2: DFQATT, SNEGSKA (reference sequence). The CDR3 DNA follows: TGCAGTGGAGGACAGGGGAGCAATCAGCCCCAGCATTTT. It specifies CSGGQGSNQPQHF.

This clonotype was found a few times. The DNA of the CDR3 is TGTGCCAGCAGCGCGGACAGGGGGGGAAAAAACATTCAGTACTTC. It yields the protein CASSADRGGKNIQYF. This chain links TRBV7-2 with TRBJ2-4; 10 bases match TRBD1. The germline V gene has CDR1 SGHTA and CDR2 FQGNSA. V shed 5 bases, J shed 4 bases, and the junction held 5 bases outside the gene matches. CDR3 length equals 15 residues.

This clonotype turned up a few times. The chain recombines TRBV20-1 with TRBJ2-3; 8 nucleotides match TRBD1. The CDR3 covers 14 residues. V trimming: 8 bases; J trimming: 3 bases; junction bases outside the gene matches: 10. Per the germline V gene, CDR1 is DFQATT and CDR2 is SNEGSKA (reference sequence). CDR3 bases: TGCAGTTTAAAGGGTCAGGGGGCTACAGATACGCAGTATTTT. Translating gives CSLKGQGATDTQYF.

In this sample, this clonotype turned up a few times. CDR3: CASSPGTGASYNSPLHF. CDR3 in DNA: TGTGCCAGCAGCCCTGGGACAGGGGCATCCTATAATTCACCCCTCCACTTT. The chain carries TRBV5-6 and TRBJ1-6, with 10 bases identical to TRBD1. CDR3 length: 17 residues. Germline V gene data show CDR1 as SGHDT and CDR2 as YYEEEE. Germline trimming cut 4 bases from V and 1 base from J; bases unmatched to any gene: 5.

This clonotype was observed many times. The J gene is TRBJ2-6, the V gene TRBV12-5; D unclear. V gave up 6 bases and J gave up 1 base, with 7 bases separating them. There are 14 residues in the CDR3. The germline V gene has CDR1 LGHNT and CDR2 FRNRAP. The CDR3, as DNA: TGTGCTAGTGGCCGGTGGTCTGGGGCCAACGTCCTGACTTTC. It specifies CASGRWSGANVLTF.

The CDR3 DNA sequence: TGTGCCAGTAGTCCCCTCTGGGAGTCAGAAGATACGCAGTATTTT. It encodes CASSPLWESEDTQYF. The chain combines TRBV19 with TRBJ2-3; TRBD2 is a possible D gene (5 bases). The length of the CDR3 is 15 residues. V was pared by 5 bases and J by 5 bases, with 17 bases between. The germline gives CDR1 LNHDA, CDR2 SQIVND (reference sequence).

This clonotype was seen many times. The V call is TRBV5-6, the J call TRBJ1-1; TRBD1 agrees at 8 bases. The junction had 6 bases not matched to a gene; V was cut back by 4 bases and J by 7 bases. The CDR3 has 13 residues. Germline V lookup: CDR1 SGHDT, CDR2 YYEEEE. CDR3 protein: CASSAGTGLEAFF. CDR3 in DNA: TGTGCCAGCAGCGCGGGGACAGGCCTTGAAGCTTTCTTT.

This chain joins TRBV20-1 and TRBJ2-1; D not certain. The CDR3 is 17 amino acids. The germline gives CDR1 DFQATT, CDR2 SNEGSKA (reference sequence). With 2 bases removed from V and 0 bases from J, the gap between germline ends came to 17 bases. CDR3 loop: CSARLPESRSSYNEQFF. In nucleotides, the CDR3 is TGCAGTGCTAGACTACCCGAGAGCCGGAGCTCCTACAATGAGCAGTTCTTC.